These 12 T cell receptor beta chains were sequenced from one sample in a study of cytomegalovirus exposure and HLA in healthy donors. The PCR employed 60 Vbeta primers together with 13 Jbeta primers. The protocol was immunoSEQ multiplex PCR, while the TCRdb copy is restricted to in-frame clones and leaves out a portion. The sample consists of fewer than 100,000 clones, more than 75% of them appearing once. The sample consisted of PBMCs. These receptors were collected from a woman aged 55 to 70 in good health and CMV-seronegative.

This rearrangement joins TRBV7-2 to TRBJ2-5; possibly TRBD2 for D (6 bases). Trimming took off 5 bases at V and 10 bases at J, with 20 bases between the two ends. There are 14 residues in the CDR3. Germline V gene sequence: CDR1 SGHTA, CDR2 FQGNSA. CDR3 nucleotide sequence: TGTGCCAGCAGCCCGCGGGACGGCCCATGGGGCCAGTACTTC. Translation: CASSPRDGPWGQYF.

The CDR3 protein is CASSDSVVSRGRSYEQYF. The CDR3 coding sequence is TGCGCCAGCAGTGACTCAGTCGTTTCCAGGGGTAGGTCCTACGAGCAGTACTTC. The rearrangement uses TRBV10-2 and TRBJ2-7; possibly TRBD1 for D (6 bases). This CDR3 is 18 amino acids long. Germline CDR1 and CDR2: WSHSY and SAAADI. The V end was cut by 3 bases, the J end by 1 base, with 22 bases between.

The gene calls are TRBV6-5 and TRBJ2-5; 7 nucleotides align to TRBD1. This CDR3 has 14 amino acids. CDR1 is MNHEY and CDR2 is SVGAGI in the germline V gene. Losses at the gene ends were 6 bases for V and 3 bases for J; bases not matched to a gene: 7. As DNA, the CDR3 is TGTGCCAGCAGCCGGGACAGCACCAAAGAGACCCAGTACTTC. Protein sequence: CASSRDSTKETQYF.

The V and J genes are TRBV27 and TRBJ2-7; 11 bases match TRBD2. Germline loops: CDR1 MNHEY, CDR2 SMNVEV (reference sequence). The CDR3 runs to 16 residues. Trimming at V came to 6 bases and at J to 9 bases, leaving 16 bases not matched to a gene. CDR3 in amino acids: CASSVLSSGGPRGQYF. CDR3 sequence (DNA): TGTGCCAGCAGCGTATTATCTAGCGGGGGGCCTCGGGGGCAGTACTTC.

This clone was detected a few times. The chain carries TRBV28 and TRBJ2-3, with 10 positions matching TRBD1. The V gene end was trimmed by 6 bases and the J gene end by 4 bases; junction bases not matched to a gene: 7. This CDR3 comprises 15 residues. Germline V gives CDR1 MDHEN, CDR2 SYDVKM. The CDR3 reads CASSPGTGDADTQYF. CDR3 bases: TGTGCCAGCAGCCCCGGGACAGGGGATGCAGATACGCAGTATTTT.

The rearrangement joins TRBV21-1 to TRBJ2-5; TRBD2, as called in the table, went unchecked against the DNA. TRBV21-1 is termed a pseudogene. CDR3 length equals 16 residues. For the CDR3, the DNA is TGTGCCAGCAGCAAAGAACGAGGTAGCCTCCAAGAGACCCAGTACTTC. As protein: CASSKERGSLQETQYF.

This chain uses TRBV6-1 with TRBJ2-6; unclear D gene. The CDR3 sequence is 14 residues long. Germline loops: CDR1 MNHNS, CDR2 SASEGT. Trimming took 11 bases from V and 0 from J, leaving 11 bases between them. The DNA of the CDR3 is TGTGCCGTGACACCGCTCTCTGGGGCCAACGTCCTGACTTTC. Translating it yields CAVTPLSGANVLTF.

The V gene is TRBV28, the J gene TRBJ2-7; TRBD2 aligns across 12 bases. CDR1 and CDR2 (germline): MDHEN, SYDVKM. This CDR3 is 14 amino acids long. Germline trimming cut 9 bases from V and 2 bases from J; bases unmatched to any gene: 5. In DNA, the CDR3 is TGTGCCAGTCAGACTAGCGGGAGACCCTACGAGCAGTACTTC. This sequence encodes CASQTSGRPYEQYF. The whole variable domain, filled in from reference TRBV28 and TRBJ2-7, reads DVKVTQSSRYLVKRTGEKVFLECVQDMDHENMFWYRQDPGLGLRLIYFSYDVKMKEKGDIPEGYSVSREKKERFSLILESASTNQTSMYLCASQTSGRPYEQYFGPGTRLTVT.

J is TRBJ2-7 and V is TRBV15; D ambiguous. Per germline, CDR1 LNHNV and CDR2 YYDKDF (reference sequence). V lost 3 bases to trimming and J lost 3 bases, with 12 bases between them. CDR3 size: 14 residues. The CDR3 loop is CATSRSGSRYEQYF. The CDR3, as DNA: TGTGCCACCAGCAGGTCCGGGTCTCGCTACGAGCAGTACTTC.

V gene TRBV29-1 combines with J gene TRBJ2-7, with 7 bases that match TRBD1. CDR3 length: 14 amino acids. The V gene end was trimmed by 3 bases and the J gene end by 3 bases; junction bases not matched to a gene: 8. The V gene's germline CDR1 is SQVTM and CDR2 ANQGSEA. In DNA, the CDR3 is TGCAGCGTTGATGGGGGACAGTCCAACTACGAGCAGTACTTC. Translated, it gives CSVDGGQSNYEQYF.

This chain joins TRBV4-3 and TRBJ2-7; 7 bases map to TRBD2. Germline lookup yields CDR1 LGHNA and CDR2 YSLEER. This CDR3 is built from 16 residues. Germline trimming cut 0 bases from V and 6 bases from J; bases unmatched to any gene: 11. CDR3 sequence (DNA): TGCGCCAGCAGCCAAGATCTTCGGGAGGTGCGCTTCGAGCAGTACTTC. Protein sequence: CASSQDLREVRFEQYF.

The CDR3 DNA reads as TGTGCCAGCTCCGCCCCGAGCGCTGGAAACACCATATATTTT. It codes for CASSAPSAGNTIYF. This chain joins TRBV6-1 and TRBJ1-3; D not resolved. Germline V gives CDR1 MNHNS, CDR2 SASEGT. The CDR3 covers 14 residues. The V and J ends lost 8 bases and 2 bases respectively, with 13 bases between them.